This T cell receptor (beta chain) appears in the sequencing data of a study of T cells after yellow fever vaccination. There are 12 residues in the CDR3. Germline V gives CDR1 SGHRS, CDR2 YFSETQ. The V end was cut by 0 bases, the J end by 6 bases, with 6 bases between. TCRdb independently ran MiXCR on the 5' RACE reads; one entry per CDR3 protein. The sample consists of 610,000 or so distinct CDR3 sequences, 9% to 15% of them appearing once. This clonotype was recorded a few times. This specimen consisted of PBMCs, obtained on the day of the yellow fever booster vaccination. V is TRBV5-1 and J is TRBJ1-1; D might be TRBD1 (5 bases). The receptor comes from a man aged 25-45 years who received the YFV17D yellow fever vaccine. The CDR3 loop is CASSLGRAEAFF. The CDR3 nucleotides are TGCGCCAGCAGCTTGGGCAGGGCTGAAGCTTTCTTT.